Following are 10 T cell receptor beta chains from one sample sequenced in a study of T cell clonality in common variable immunodeficiency. The table came from immunoSEQ multiplex PCR; TCRdb's copy has only in-frame clones and leaves some out. Altogether approximately 56,000 clones were found in the sample, and no singletons occur. The sequenced sample consisted of peripheral blood mononuclear cells. Source of these receptors: a person between 18 and 75 years old in good health.

This clone was seen at least ten times. The CDR3 end lies 3 residues beyond the end of the read and is filled in from the germline J gene. The rearrangement joins TRBV10-3 to TRBJ2-1; 9 nucleotides agree with TRBD1. Germline values: CDR1 ENHRY, CDR2 SYGVKD. V gave up 6 bases and J gave up 7 bases; unmatched junction bases: 10. CDR3 length: 15 residues. The DNA read from the CDR3 is TGTGCCATCAGGGACCGGGACAGGGAGTGGAATGAG. This codes for CAIRDRDREWNE. The entire CDR3 protein is CAIRDRDREWNEQFF.

With respect to this clone: The sequence runs out 3 residues before the end of the CDR3; the remainder is reconstructed from the germline J gene. The chain couples TRBV6-1 to TRBJ1-5; D gene unclear. There are 14 residues in the CDR3. V was cut by 4 bases and J by 0 bases, with 7 bases left in between. CDR1 is MNHNS, CDR2 SASEGT, per germline. The CDR3 is CASSARNSNQPQHF. CDR3 bases read: TGTGCCAGCAGTGCCAGGAATAGCAATCAGCCC.

In this sample, this clone turned up many times. The read gets to within 3 residues of the CDR3 end, and the germline J gene fills in the rest. The chain has TRBV3-1 (or the pseudogene TRBV3-2) and TRBJ2-5; D uncertain. CDR1 is LGHDT and CDR2 is YNNKEL in the germline V gene (reference sequence). The CDR3 totals 14 residues. Trimming pared 1 base from V and 2 bases from J, leaving 8 bases between. The CDR3 bases that were read are TGTGCCAGCAGCCAAGGTGCGCTACAAGAGACC. This translates into CASSQGALQET. The entire CDR3 is CASSQGALQETQYF.

In regard to this clone: The CDR3 extends 3 residues past the end of the read, so its final part is completed from the germline J gene. This sequence joins TRBV11-1 and TRBJ2-2, with 7 bases lining up with TRBD1. The CDR3 totals 14 residues. Trimming took 6 bases from V and 1 from J; bases not matched to a gene: 2. Germline V gene lookup returns CDR1 SGHAT and CDR2 FQDESV (reference sequence). The CDR3 DNA, read in part, is TGTGCCAGCAGAGACAGGGAGAACACCGGGGAG. As protein: CASRDRENTGE. The whole CDR3 protein reads CASRDRENTGELFF. Using reference TRBV11-1 and TRBJ2-2 for the parts outside the CDR3, the full variable domain is EAEVAQSPRYKITEKSQAVAFWCDPISGHATLYWYRQILGQGPELLVQFQDESVVDDSQLPKDRFSAERLKGVDSTLKIQPAELGDSAMYLCASRDRENTGELFFGEGSRLTVL.

In this sample, this clone turned up many times. The CDR3 goes on 3 residues after the read ends, and that part is filled in from the germline J gene. The chain combines TRBV13 with TRBJ2-2; D may be TRBD2 (5 bases). The CDR3 consists of 14 residues. Per the germline V gene, CDR1 is PRHDT and CDR2 is FYEKMQ (reference sequence). V gave up 5 bases and J gave up 3 bases, with 10 bases separating them. The CDR3: CASSPDSYTGELFF. The sequenced CDR3 bases are TGTGCCAGCAGCCCGGACTCGTACACCGGGGAG.

This clone came up a few times. Read coverage stops 3 residues before the CDR3 terminus; the germline J gene supplies the remainder. This chain links TRBV18 with TRBJ2-3, with 8 bases lining up with TRBD1. Germline loops: CDR1 KGHSH, CDR2 LQKENI. The CDR3 sequence is 16 residues long. The CDR3 DNA, read in part, is TGTGCCAGCTCACCCCCGGACAGGGCGGTCAAGGAGACG. It encodes CASSPPDRAVKET. From start to end, the CDR3 is CASSPPDRAVKETQYF.

This clone came up many times. The CDR3 region is CASSGEGGVAYEQYF. CDR3 bases read: TGTGCCAGCAGTGGCGAAGGGGGGGTCGCCTACGAG. The chain combines TRBV6-1 with TRBJ2-7; possible D gene TRBD2, 7 bases. The read ends 3 residues early relative to the CDR3; the germline J gene fills the gap. Looked up from germline, CDR1 is MNHNS and CDR2 is SASEGT. This CDR3 region has 15 residues. V was pared by 4 bases and J by 2 bases, with 15 bases between.

This clone was seen ten or more times. The read ends 3 residues shy of where the CDR3 ends; the end is completed using the germline J gene. This chain joins TRBV4-2 and TRBJ1-3; D perhaps matches TRBD1 (6 bases). Germline CDR1 reads LGHNA; CDR2 reads YNFKEQ. The CDR3 is 14 amino acids. V lost 2 bases and J lost 4, with 9 bases in between. CDR3 amino acids: CASSQNREGNTIYF. The covered CDR3 bases are TGTGCCAGCAGCCAAAACAGGGAAGGAAACACC.

This clone was counted many times. This CDR3 reads CASSQVVTGGYEQFF. CDR3 DNA (partial): TGCGCCAGCAGCCAAGTCGTGACAGGGGGTTATGAG. The chain couples TRBV4-1 to TRBJ2-1; 9 bases fit TRBD1. The read stops 3 residues short of the end of the CDR3; the missing end is completed from the germline J gene. Losses at the gene ends were 1 base for V and 8 bases for J; bases not matched to a gene: 6. The CDR3 sequence is 15 residues long. Per the germline V gene, CDR1 is MGHRA and CDR2 is YSYEKL.

This clone was observed many times. The read finishes 3 residues shy of the CDR3 end, and the germline J gene is used to complete it. The chain combines TRBV6-2 or TRBV6-3 with TRBJ2-1; D is possibly TRBD2 (6 bases). The CDR3 sequence is 14 residues long. From germline, CDR1 is MNHEY and CDR2 SVGEGT. The ends were cut back, 5 bases at V and 5 bases at J, with 13 bases in the middle. CDR3 amino acids: CASSPGGNNNEQFF. CDR3 DNA, as far as it was read: TGTGCCAGCAGTCCCGGGGGTAACAACAATGAG.